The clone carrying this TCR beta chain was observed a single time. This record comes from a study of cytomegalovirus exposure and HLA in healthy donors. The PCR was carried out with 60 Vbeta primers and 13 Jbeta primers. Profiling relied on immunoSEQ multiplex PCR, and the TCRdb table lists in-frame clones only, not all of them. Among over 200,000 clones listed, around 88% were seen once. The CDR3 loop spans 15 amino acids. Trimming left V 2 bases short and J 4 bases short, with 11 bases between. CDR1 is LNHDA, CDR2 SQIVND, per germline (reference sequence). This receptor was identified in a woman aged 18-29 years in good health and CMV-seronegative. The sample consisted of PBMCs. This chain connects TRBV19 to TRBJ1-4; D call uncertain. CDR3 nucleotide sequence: TGTGCCAGTAGTATATGGGCCCTGATTAATGAAAAACTGTTTTTT. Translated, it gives CASSIWALINEKLFF.